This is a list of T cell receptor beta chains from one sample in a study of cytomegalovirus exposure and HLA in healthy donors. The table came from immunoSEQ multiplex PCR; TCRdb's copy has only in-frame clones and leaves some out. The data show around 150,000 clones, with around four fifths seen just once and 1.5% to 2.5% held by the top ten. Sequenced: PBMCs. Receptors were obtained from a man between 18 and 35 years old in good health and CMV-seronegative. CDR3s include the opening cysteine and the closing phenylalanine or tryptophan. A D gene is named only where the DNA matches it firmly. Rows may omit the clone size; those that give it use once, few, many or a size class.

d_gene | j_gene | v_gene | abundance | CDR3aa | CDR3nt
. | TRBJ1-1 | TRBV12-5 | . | CASALYPGTEAFF | TGTGCTAGTGCCCTCTACCCGGGGACTGAAGCTTTCTTT
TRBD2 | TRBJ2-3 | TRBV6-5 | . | CASSQLRGDTQYF | TGTGCCAGCAGTCAACTGCGGGGGGATACGCAGTATTTT
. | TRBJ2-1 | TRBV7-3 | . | CASSSRPRAYNEQFF | TGTGCCAGCAGCAGCCGCCCGAGGGCTTACAATGAGCAGTTCTTC
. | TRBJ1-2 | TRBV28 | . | CASSSTRDLLHGYTF | TGTGCCAGCAGTTCAACGCGGGACCTCCTGCATGGCTACACCTTC
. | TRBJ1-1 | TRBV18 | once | CASSPAGQFTEAFF | TGTGCCAGCTCACCAGCCGGTCAATTCACTGAAGCTTTCTTT
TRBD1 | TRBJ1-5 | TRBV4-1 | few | CASSRTGFEQPQHF | TGCGCCAGCAGCCGGACAGGGTTTGAGCAGCCCCAGCATTTT
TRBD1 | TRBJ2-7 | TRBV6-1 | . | CASRATGADFYEQYF | TGTGCCAGCAGGGCTACAGGGGCTGATTTCTACGAGCAGTACTTC
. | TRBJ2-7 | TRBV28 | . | CASSPGTLYEQYF | TGTGCCAGCAGTCCCGGGACACTCTACGAGCAGTACTTC
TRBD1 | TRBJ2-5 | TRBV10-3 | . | CAISATGGRETQYF | TGTGCCATCAGTGCAACAGGGGGCAGGGAGACCCAGTACTTC
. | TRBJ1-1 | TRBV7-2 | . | CASSLGEENTEAFF | TGTGCCAGCAGCTTAGGGGAGGAGAACACTGAAGCTTTCTTT
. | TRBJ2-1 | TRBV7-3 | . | CASSRSAGNEQFF | TGTGCCAGCAGCCGCTCGGCAGGCAATGAGCAGTTCTTC
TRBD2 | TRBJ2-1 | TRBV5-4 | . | CASSFSGSGGVNEQFF | TGTGCCAGCAGTTTTAGCGGGAGCGGGGGGGTGAATGAGCAGTTCTTC
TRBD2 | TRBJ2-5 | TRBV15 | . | CATSRDRGRSETQYF | TGTGCCACCAGCAGAGACCGCGGGAGATCAGAGACCCAGTACTTC
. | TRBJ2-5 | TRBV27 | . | CASSLSGRPGGWGTQYF | TGTGCCAGCAGTTTATCGGGTCGGCCCGGGGGTTGGGGGACCCAGTACTTC
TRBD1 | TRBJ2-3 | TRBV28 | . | CASSFVNGGGTGTTDTQYF | TGTGCCAGCAGTTTTGTTAACGGGGGCGGGACAGGGACCACAGATACGCAGTATTTT
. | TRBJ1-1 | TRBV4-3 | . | CASSQASVAFF | TGCGCCAGCAGCCAAGCGAGTGTAGCTTTCTTT
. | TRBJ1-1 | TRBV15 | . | CATSSGDGREAFF | TGTGCCACCAGCTCGGGGGATGGGAGGGAAGCTTTCTTT
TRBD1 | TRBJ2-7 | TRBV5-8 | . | CASSRRDRMDEQYF | TGTGCCAGCAGTCGGCGGGACAGGATGGACGAGCAGTACTTC
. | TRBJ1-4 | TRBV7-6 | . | CASSSQGNEKLFF | TGTGCCAGCAGCTCCCAGGGAAATGAAAAACTGTTTTTT
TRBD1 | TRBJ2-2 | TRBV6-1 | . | CASSEGRQGADTGELFF | TGTGCCAGCAGTGAAGGTCGGCAGGGGGCGGACACCGGGGAGCTGTTTTTT
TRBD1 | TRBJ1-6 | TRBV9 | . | CASSVAPGQGGSPLHF | TGTGCCAGCAGCGTAGCTCCGGGACAGGGTGGTTCACCCCTCCACTTT
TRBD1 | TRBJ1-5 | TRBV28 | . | CASSLSGGTGIQPQHF | TGTGCCAGCAGTTTATCCGGCGGGACAGGGATTCAGCCCCAGCATTTT
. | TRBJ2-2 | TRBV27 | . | CASSLRGLATTGELFF | TGTGCCAGCAGTTTGAGAGGGCTAGCGACCACCGGGGAGCTGTTTTTT
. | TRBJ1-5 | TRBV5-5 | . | CASSLDREHEDYYSNQPQHF | TGTGCCAGCAGCTTGGACCGGGAACACGAAGATTACTATAGCAATCAGCCCCAGCATTTT
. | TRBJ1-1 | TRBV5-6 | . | CASSPGRPMNTEAFF | TGTGCCAGCAGCCCGGGTCGGCCTATGAACACTGAAGCTTTCTTT
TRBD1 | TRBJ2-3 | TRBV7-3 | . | CASSAEGGQADTQYF | TGTGCCAGCAGCGCAGAGGGGGGACAGGCAGATACGCAGTATTTT
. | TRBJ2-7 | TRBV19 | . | CASSPSRFLAPYEQYF | TGTGCCAGTAGCCCCTCCCGGTTTCTAGCGCCGTACGAGCAGTACTTC
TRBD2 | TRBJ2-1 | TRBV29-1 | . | CSVEGTGTSGREEFF | TGCAGCGTTGAGGGGACAGGGACTAGCGGGAGGGAAGAGTTCTTC
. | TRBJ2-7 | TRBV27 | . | CASSSYGGAYEQYF | TGTGCCAGCAGTTCCTATGGGGGCGCCTACGAGCAGTACTTC
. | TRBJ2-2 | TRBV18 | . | CASSPRRSTGELFF | TGTGCCAGCTCACCCCGACGGAGCACCGGGGAGCTGTTTTTT
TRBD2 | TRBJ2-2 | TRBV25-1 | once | CASSETKGGSRNTGELFF | TGTGCCAGCAGTGAAACCAAGGGCGGGAGCCGAAACACCGGGGAGCTGTTTTTT
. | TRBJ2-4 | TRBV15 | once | CATSRDIPWGAGAKNIQYF | TGTGCCACCAGCAGAGATATTCCTTGGGGAGCTGGGGCCAAAAACATTCAGTACTTC